This TCR beta chain was identified during a study of regulatory T cells in long-lasting Graves disease. Time point reported: persistent/refractory GD, antithyroid drugs over 5 years with positive TRAb. Preparation of the TCR library used RNA extracted from PBMCs. Study-level findings and limits: Relative to new patients (approximately 1,000), persistent patients exhibited greater sharing of public clonotypes (2,741). Having few samples may have compromised the accuracy. Favored usage of TRBV28, TRBJ1-2 and TRBJ2-5 was recorded in persistent disease.

iRepertoire HTBI primers and Arm-PCR of CDR3 regions built TCR beta libraries. Per the study methods: Identified across the samples were approximately 60 TRBV segments and 14 TRBJ segments. TCRdb processed the multiplex PCR reads anew with MiXCR; each CDR3 protein has one entry. The V and J calls, along with clone size, are taken from TCRdb and not from the paper's own processing. Of 300,000 to 350,000 distinct CDR3 sequences in the sample, about 19% were seen once. The CDR3 length is 16 residues. CDR1 and CDR2 (germline): SQVTM, ANQGSEA. With 1 base removed from V and 3 bases from J, the gap between germline ends came to 16 bases. This clonotype has more than one count but fewer than ten. Its matching antigen is unknown.

The V call is TRBV29-1, the J call TRBJ2-4, with D unclear. The sequence derives from a female donor with Graves disease. Material: peripheral blood mononuclear cells (PBMCs), obtained when the disease was refractory, from a patient treated with antithyroid drugs. The CDR3 here is CSVEVLGALGKNIQYF. The CDR3 DNA sequence: TGCAGCGTTGAAGTCTTGGGCGCTCTTGGCAAAAACATTCAGTACTTC.